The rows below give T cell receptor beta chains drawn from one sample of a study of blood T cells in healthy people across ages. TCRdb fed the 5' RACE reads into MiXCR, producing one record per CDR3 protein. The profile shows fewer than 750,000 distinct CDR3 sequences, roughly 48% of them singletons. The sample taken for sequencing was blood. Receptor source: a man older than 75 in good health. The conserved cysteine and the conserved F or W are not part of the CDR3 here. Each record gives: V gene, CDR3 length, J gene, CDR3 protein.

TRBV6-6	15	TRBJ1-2	ASSYSGGAGQNYGYT
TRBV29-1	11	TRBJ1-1	SSRLESNTEAF
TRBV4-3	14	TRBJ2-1	ASSQQPSSSYNEQF
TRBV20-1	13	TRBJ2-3	SAVPRVSSTDTQY
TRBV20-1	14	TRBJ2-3	SAYLAGQGVPDTQY
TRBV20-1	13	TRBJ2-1	SASSGGAAYNEQF
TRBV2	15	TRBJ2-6	ASTSMATLSGANVLT
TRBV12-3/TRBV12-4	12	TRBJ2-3	ASGTGTVTDTQY
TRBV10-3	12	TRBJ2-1	AINPGTGYNEQF
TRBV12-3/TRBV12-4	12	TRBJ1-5	ASSRQGWNQPQH
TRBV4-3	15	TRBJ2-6	ASSQGGGPSGANVLT
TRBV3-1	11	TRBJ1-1	ASSQRPETEAF
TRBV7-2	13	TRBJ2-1	ASSFTGTGANEQF
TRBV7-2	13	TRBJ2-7	ASSLQGAYSYEQY
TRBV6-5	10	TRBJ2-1	ASRNRWDEQF
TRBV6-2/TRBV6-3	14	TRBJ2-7	ASSYPTRTSGNEQY
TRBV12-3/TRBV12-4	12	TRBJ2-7	ASSFVDSTYEQY
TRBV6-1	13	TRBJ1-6	ASSLRDRGVPPLH
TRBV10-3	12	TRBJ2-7	AIRPSGSGHEQY
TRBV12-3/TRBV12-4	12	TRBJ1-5	ASSLHQENQPQH
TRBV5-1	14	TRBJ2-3	ASSFNSGAGADTQY
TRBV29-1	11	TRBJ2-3	SVESREIDTQY
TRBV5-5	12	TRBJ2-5	ASSSLQGLETQY
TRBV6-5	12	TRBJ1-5	ATSTGDGNQPQH
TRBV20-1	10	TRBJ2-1	SAAPGGNEQF